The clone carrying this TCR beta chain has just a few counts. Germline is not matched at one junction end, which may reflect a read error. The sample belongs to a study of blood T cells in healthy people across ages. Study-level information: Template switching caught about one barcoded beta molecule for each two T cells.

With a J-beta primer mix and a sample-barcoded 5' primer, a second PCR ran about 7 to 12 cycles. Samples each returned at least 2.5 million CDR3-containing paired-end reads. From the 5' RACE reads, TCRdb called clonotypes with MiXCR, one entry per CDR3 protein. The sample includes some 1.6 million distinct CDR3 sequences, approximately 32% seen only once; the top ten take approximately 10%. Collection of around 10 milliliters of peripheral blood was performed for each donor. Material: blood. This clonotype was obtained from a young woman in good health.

In DNA form, the CDR3 reads TGTGCCATCAGTGAGGGGGCGGGAGTCTACGATGAGCAGTTCTTC. Translation gives CAISEGAGVYDEQFF. J is TRBJ2-1 and V is TRBV10-3; 7 bases map to TRBD2. CDR3 length: 15 amino acids. Germline V gene sequence: CDR1 ENHRY, CDR2 SYGVKD.